Sequencing of this TCR beta chain was carried out in a study of long-term antiretroviral therapy in people with HIV. Study-wide results and limits: Patients on ART gained diversity, which nonetheless stayed below transplant donor controls.

The CDR3 contains 16 residues. V lost 0 bases and J lost 6; bases outside the gene matches: 7. Germline V lookup: CDR1 LGHNA, CDR2 YNFKEQ. Remarks on this clone: The antigen is not known.

The assay used was immunoSEQ (version v3.0), run at survey level. TCRdb's table, derived via immunoSEQ multiplex PCR, lists solely in-frame clones and lacks some. The data contain about 27,000 clones, more than 75% of them seen just once; the ten biggest clones take up approximately 4.9%. The rearrangement joins TRBV4-2 to TRBJ1-5; 8 nucleotides line up with TRBD1. This clonotype was sampled from a middle-aged woman with HIV. This specimen consisted of unsorted PBMCs, obtained 0.5 years after starting antiretroviral therapy. CDR3 in DNA: TGTGCCAGCAGCCAAGATGGGGCAGGGGGCGGTCAGCCCCAGCATTTT. As protein: CASSQDGAGGGQPQHF.